A single TCR beta chain is shown here with its context. Its target is unknown. This record belongs to a study of CD4 T cells in relation to SARS-CoV-2 and coronaviruses. The wider study: ViraFEST: approximately 10-day antigen culture of PBMCs, then TCR beta CDR3 sequencing. No peptide or an HIV-1 Nef peptide pool served as negative control.

The table came from immunoSEQ multiplex PCR; TCRdb's copy has only in-frame clones and leaves some out. Here the sample spans roughly 24,000 clones, around 77% being singletons. Before the COVID-19 pandemic, during about 2011-2019, CD4+ T cells were taken from unexposed donors. Isolation of CD4+ T cells took place after approximately 10 days in culture. Cultures received half-medium IL-2 refreshes on days 3 and 7. Overall study findings and caveats: In roughly 60% of donors, memory CD4+ clonotypes crossrecognized SARS-CoV-2 and at least one common cold coronavirus spike.

The clonotype was recovered from a human donor in good health. The sample comprised CD4+ T cells from PBMCs, cultured in vitro.

In DNA form, the CDR3 reads TGTGCCAGCAGTGGGAGCTATGGCTACACCTTC. Its protein product is CASSGSYGYTF. J is TRBJ1-2 and V is TRBV25-1; D is undetermined. Germline V CDR1 and CDR2: MGHDK, SYGVNS. There are 11 residues in the CDR3. V was trimmed by 4 bases and J by 4 bases, leaving 4 bases between them.